These 20 T cell receptor beta chains came from one sample sequenced in a study of identical twins. TCRdb re-derived calls from the 5' RACE reads in MiXCR, one entry per CDR3 protein. Among 1.5 million or so distinct CDR3 sequences listed, under 35% were seen once. The sample comprised cord blood. These receptors originate from a newborn girl in good health.

This rearrangement joins TRBV27 to TRBJ2-5; no definite D call. V gave up 1 base and J gave up 13 bases, with 13 bases separating them. Germline V gene lookup returns CDR1 MNHEY and CDR2 SMNVEV (reference sequence). CDR3 length: 12 residues. The CDR3 sequence is CASSLWVLGLYF. The CDR3 DNA sequence: TGTGCCAGCAGTTTATGGGTCCTAGGCCTGTACTTC.

This clonotype was recorded a few times. The chain is built from TRBV2 and TRBJ2-1, with 9 nucleotides matching TRBD2. CDR1 is SNHLY and CDR2 is FYNNEI in the germline V gene. The V and J ends lost 6 bases and 2 bases, in that order; junction bases with no gene match: 2. The CDR3 length is 14 residues. CDR3 in amino acids: CASRWTSAYNEQFF. Written as DNA, the CDR3 is TGTGCCAGCAGGTGGACTAGCGCCTACAATGAGCAGTTCTTC.

This rearrangement joins TRBV7-2 to TRBJ2-7, with 11 bases that match TRBD1. The DNA end favors TRBJ2-5, so the J call may be wrong. Germline CDR1 reads SGHTA; CDR2 reads FQGNSA. CDR3 length equals 15 residues. The CDR3 DNA reads TGTGCCAGCAGCTACCGGACAGGGGGCGAAGAGACCCAGTACTTC. It encodes CASSYRTGGEETQYF.

The J gene is TRBJ2-1, the V gene TRBV28; 13 bases line up with TRBD2. V gave up 4 bases and J gave up 6 bases; unmatched junction bases: 6. CDR1 and CDR2 (germline): MDHEN, SYDVKM. The CDR3 loop spans 16 amino acids. The CDR3 DNA sequence: TGTGCCAGCAGTTCACCGGGACTAGCGGGACTCAATGAGCAGTTCTTC. Translation: CASSSPGLAGLNEQFF.

J is TRBJ1-5 and V is TRBV9; TRBD1 might be the D (5 bases). The germline V gene encodes CDR1 SGDLS and CDR2 YYNGEE. CDR3 size: 14 residues. Deletions cut 0 bases from V and 5 bases from J, with 9 bases between. The CDR3 loop reads CASSVGGVDQPQHF. The DNA of the CDR3 is TGTGCCAGCAGCGTAGGAGGGGTGGATCAGCCCCAGCATTTT.

The rearrangement joins TRBV4-1 to TRBJ1-1; D possibly corresponds to TRBD1 (5 bases). CDR1 is MGHRA, CDR2 YSYEKL, per germline. The CDR3 length is 15 residues. V gave up 8 bases and J gave up 0 bases, with 16 bases separating them. CDR3 nucleotide sequence: TGCGCCAGCCGGCAGTTGGGGGGGTTGAACACTGAAGCTTTCTTT. Residues: CASRQLGGLNTEAFF.

The chain carries TRBV20-1 and TRBJ2-1, with 8 bases fitting TRBD2. CDR1 is DFQATT, CDR2 SNEGSKA, per germline (reference sequence). V lost 2 bases and J lost 10; bases outside the gene matches: 4. CDR3 size: 12 residues. CDR3 nucleotides: TGCAGTGCTAGATTGGCGGGGGGAGAGCAGTTCTTC. As protein: CSARLAGGEQFF.

This chain uses TRBV6-6 with TRBJ1-5; no clear D. CDR3 length: 16 residues. Germline V gene sequence: CDR1 MNHNY, CDR2 SVGAGI (reference sequence). Between the trimmed V and J ends, which lost 6 bases and 2 bases, there was a span of 17 bases. CDR3 protein: CASSYPGSTGNQPQHF. CDR3 in DNA: TGTGCCAGCAGCTATCCGGGGTCTACGGGCAATCAGCCCCAGCATTTT.

The chain couples TRBV25-1 to TRBJ1-4; 10 bases match TRBD1. The CDR3 loop spans 15 amino acids. V lost 2 bases and J lost 7; bases outside the gene matches: 4. CDR1 and CDR2 (germline): MGHDK, SYGVNS. The CDR3 here is CASSERDRGSEKLFF. The CDR3 bases are TGTGCCAGCAGTGAACGGGACAGGGGTTCTGAAAAACTGTTTTTT.

This clonotype was seen a few times. V usage is TRBV20-1 and J usage is TRBJ2-3; tentative D call: TRBD2 (5 bases). There are 15 residues in the CDR3. CDR1 is DFQATT and CDR2 is SNEGSKA in the germline V gene (reference sequence). The V and J ends lost 3 bases and 0 bases respectively, with 13 bases between them. The CDR3: CSASQRGTSTDTQYF. Written as DNA, the CDR3 is TGCAGTGCTAGTCAACGGGGAACTAGCACAGATACGCAGTATTTT.

This rearrangement joins TRBV6-6 to TRBJ1-2; TRBD1 might be the D (5 bases). Germline V gene sequence: CDR1 MNHNY, CDR2 SVGAGI (reference sequence). V shed 7 bases and J shed 3 bases, with 15 bases lying between them. CDR3 size: 14 residues. In DNA, the CDR3 is TGTGCCAGCAAGGAGGGGTCAGTATACTATGGCTACACCTTC. Translating gives CASKEGSVYYGYTF.

The rearrangement joins TRBV2 to TRBJ2-2; D may match TRBD1 or TRBD2 (5 bases each). CDR3 size: 16 residues. The germline gives CDR1 SNHLY, CDR2 FYNNEI. V was trimmed by 2 bases and J by 0 bases, leaving 10 bases between them. The CDR3 bases are TGTGCCAGCAGTGAACTACGAGGGGCGAACACCGGGGAGCTGTTTTTT. Its translation: CASSELRGANTGELFF.

The J gene is TRBJ1-2, the V gene TRBV5-1; 7 bases are shared with TRBD1. The CDR3 sequence is 17 residues long. Germline CDR1 is SGHRS and CDR2 is YFSETQ. V lost 0 bases to trimming and J lost 0 bases; unmatched junction nucleotides: 8. The CDR3 protein is CASSLERGRLANYGYTF. In nucleotides, the CDR3 is TGCGCCAGCAGCTTGGAGAGGGGGCGTTTAGCTAACTATGGCTACACCTTC.

This clonotype was seen more than once but under ten times. V gene TRBV3-1 combines with J gene TRBJ2-1; possibly TRBD2 for D (7 bases). V lost 1 base and J 2 bases, leaving 12 bases between the germline ends. The CDR3 is 16 residues long. Germline V gene lookup returns CDR1 LGHDT and CDR2 YNNKEL (reference sequence). The CDR3 sequence: CASSQVGGATYNEQFF. CDR3 DNA: TGTGCCAGCAGCCAAGTAGGGGGGGCCACCTACAATGAGCAGTTCTTC.

This clonotype was seen a few times. The rearrangement joins TRBV20-1 to TRBJ1-4; D is perhaps TRBD1 (5 bases). Germline loops: CDR1 DFQATT, CDR2 SNEGSKA (reference sequence). There are 15 residues in the CDR3. V was cut by 3 bases and J by 5 bases, with 16 bases left in between. The CDR3 here is CSARPMRGRNEKLFF. CDR3 nucleotide sequence: TGCAGTGCTAGGCCAATGAGGGGCAGGAATGAAAAACTGTTTTTT.

The genes are TRBV7-9 and TRBJ2-1, with D possibly matching TRBD1 (6 bases). Germline CDR1 SEHNR, CDR2 FQNEAQ (reference sequence). CDR3 length: 15 amino acids. The germline V and J ends were trimmed by 5 bases and 5 bases, with 16 bases remaining between them. The CDR3 loop reads CASSLRGNQNNEQFF. The DNA of the CDR3 is TGTGCCAGCAGCCTCAGGGGTAATCAGAACAATGAGCAGTTCTTC.

V is TRBV28 and J is TRBJ1-5; 7 bases map to TRBD1. From germline, CDR1 is MDHEN and CDR2 SYDVKM. The CDR3 is 16 amino acids. Trimming cost V 3 bases and J 2 bases; bases outside gene matches: 7. The CDR3 loop reads CASSLWPTGGNQPQHF. As DNA, the CDR3 is TGTGCCAGCAGTTTGTGGCCTACAGGGGGCAATCAGCCCCAGCATTTT.

The CDR3 coding sequence is TGTGCCAGCAGTTACTCCCCCGGGACAGTAAATTCACCCCTCCACTTT. Amino acid sequence: CASSYSPGTVNSPLHF. The chain joins TRBV6-5 to TRBJ1-6, with 7 bases matching TRBD1. V was clipped by 0 bases and J by 7 bases; unmatched bases: 6. This CDR3 region has 16 residues. The germline V gene has CDR1 MNHEY and CDR2 SVGAGI.

This chain uses TRBV9 with TRBJ2-7, with 11 positions matching TRBD1. The CDR3 runs 19 residues. Germline V gives CDR1 SGDLS, CDR2 YYNGEE. V gave up 4 bases and J gave up 7 bases; unmatched junction bases: 22. CDR3 residues: CASSNGQGAWGRTYNEQYF. Written as DNA, the CDR3 is TGTGCCAGCAGCAACGGACAGGGGGCGTGGGGACGGACATACAATGAGCAGTACTTC.

V gene TRBV21-1 combines with J gene TRBJ1-5; the table's D call of TRBD1 was not tested on the DNA. TRBV21-1 is deemed a pseudogene. This CDR3 is 16 amino acids long. The chain's CDR3 is CASSKEKDRGNQPQHF. DNA of the CDR3: TGTGCCAGCAGCAAAGAGAAGGACAGGGGCAATCAGCCCCAGCATTTT.